The sample holds many counts of the clone carrying this TCR beta chain. Its antigen is not identified. TCRdb reprocessed the 5' RACE reads via MiXCR and lists one record per CDR3 protein. This sample has about 100,000 distinct CDR3 sequences; 5.9% occur once, and the top ten carry 9.5% to 15%. This entry comes from a study of identical twins. The study, taken as a whole, reports: In beta out-of-frame sequences, the excess sharing between twins was weaker. Out-of-frame sharing of TCR alpha in monozygotic twins was underestimated by models. There were fewer insertions in abundant cord blood beta clonotypes, but memory repertoires showed no such pattern.

The V gene's germline CDR1 is MNHEY and CDR2 SVGAGI. This CDR3 has 14 amino acids. This clonotype was sampled from a woman aged 45-60 years in good health. Sequenced material: memory T cells sorted from blood. The chain uses TRBV6-5 and TRBJ2-1, with 10 bases lining up with TRBD2. Written as DNA, the CDR3 is TGTGCATCAGGGGGGCTAGCGGGAGTGCGTGAGCAGTTCTTC. Its protein is CASGGLAGVREQFF.